This entry is about one T cell receptor (beta chain). The data belong to a study of T cells expressing NK-cell markers. After re-calling the 5' RACE reads, TCRdb lists one entry per CDR3 protein, DNA absent. Its table records a few hundred thousand distinct CDR3 sequences. The sample was blood T cells: a sorted CD56 or NKG2C T cell subset, CD4+ or CD8+ T cells, or bulk PBMC T cells (not recorded which). The clonotype comes from a woman in her fifties or sixties in good health.

CDR3 in amino acids: CASRLRDGAYSPLHF. The chain joins TRBV12-3 or TRBV12-4 to TRBJ1-6; TCRdb outputs TRBD1, but without DNA this stays unchecked. There are 15 residues in the CDR3.